Sequencing of this T cell receptor beta chain was carried out in a study of memory CD4+ T cells and cytomegalovirus serostatus. Overall study context: Of the healthy Belgian adults, several were CMV seropositive and 20 to 30 seronegative.

This clone has a handful of counts. Antigen: not known. V was trimmed by 7 bases and J by 4 bases, leaving 16 bases between them. The CDR3 extends over 13 amino acids. Germline V gives CDR1 SQVTM, CDR2 ANQGSEA. How the authors handled the data: Out-of-frame sequences were removed, leaving about 2,300,000 distinct TCRbeta sequences. Sequencing was performed with immunoSEQ multiplex PCR; in TCRdb, only in-frame clones are kept and a portion is missing. Clone size and the V and J calls come from that table; the DNA yielded D and trimming. The table records fewer than 40,000 clones, around 80% of them present only once. Single viable CD3+CD4+CD8-CD45RO+ cells were sorted as the memory CD4+ T cells. Broader study findings: The CMV-associated TCR signature appears largely within the CD4+ memory repertoire.

V usage is TRBV29-1 and J usage is TRBJ2-5, with TRBD2 as a possible D gene (5 bases). The clonotype comes from an adult in good health and CMV-seropositive. Material for sequencing was memory CD4+ T cells from blood. The DNA for the CDR3 is TGCAGCGCCCAGAGGGCCAAGGGAGAGACCCAGTACTTC. Its protein is CSAQRAKGETQYF.